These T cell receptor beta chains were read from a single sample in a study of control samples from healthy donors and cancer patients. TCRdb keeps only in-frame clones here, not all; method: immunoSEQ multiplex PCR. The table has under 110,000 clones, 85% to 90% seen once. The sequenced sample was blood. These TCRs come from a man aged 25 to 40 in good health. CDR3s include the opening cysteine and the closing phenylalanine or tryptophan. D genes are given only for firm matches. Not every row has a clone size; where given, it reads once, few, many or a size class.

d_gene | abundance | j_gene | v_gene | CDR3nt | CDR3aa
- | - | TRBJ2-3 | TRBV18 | TGTGCCAGCTCTCCAAGGGACTCCACCTCCGATACGCAGTATTTT | CASSPRDSTSDTQYF
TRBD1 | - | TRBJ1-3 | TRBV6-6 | TGTGCCAGCAGTCACCGGGACAGGGGGCGAGCCTCCGGAAACACCATATATTTT | CASSHRDRGRASGNTIYF
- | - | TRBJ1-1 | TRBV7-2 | TGTGCCAGCAGCCATTTGGTACGGGGGCCCGGGGCCCCTGAAGCTTTCTTT | CASSHLVRGPGAPEAFF
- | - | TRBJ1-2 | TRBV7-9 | TGTGCCAGCGGGGGGGCAGTCTATGGCTACACCTTC | CASGGAVYGYTF
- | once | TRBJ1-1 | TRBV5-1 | TGCGCCAGCAGCCCATTCGGGGGAGAGGAAGCTTTCTTT | CASSPFGGEEAFF
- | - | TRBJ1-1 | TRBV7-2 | TGTGCCAGCAGCTTAGAGGGGTCAGGGGAAGCTTTCTTT | CASSLEGSGEAFF
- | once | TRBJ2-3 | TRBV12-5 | TGTGCTAGTGGCCTAGGCCAAAAGAGGGCAGATACGCAGTATTTT | CASGLGQKRADTQYF
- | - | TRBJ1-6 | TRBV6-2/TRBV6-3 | TGTGCCAGCAGTTTGGGGTTACCCCTCCACTTT | CASSLGLPLHF
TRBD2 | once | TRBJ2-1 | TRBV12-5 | TGTGCTAGTGGGCGTAGCGGGGGGCCCTACAATGAGCAGTTCTTC | CASGRSGGPYNEQFF
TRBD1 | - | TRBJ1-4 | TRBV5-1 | TGCGCCAGCAGGGGGACAGGGCTTCCGGCAAAACTGTTTTTT | CASRGTGLPAKLFF
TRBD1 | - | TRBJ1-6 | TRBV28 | TGTGCCAGCAGATCTGACAGGGAAAATTCACCCCTCCACTTT | CASRSDRENSPLHF
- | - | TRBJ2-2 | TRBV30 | TGTGCCTGGACGGGAGATCTACGATCCGGGGAGCTGTTTTTT | CAWTGDLRSGELFF
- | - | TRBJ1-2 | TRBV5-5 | TGTGCCAGCAGCTCCCCCGCGGGCAAAAACTATGGCTACACCTTC | CASSSPAGKNYGYTF
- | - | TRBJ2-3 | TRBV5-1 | TGCGCCAGCAGCTTGGCTGTCGGTAGCACAGATACGCAGTATTTT | CASSLAVGSTDTQYF
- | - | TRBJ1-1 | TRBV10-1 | TGCGCCAGCAGTGGTACCATACAGGGTAGGACTGAAGCTTTCTTT | CASSGTIQGRTEAFF
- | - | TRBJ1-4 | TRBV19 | TGTGCCAGTAGTCCTCCTATCGCTGAAAAACTGTTTTTT | CASSPPIAEKLFF
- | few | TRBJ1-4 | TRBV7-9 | TGTGCCAGCAGCCTAGGGACGGCAACTAGTAATGAAAAACTGTTTTTT | CASSLGTATSNEKLFF
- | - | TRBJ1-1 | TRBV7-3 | TGTGCCAGCAGCTTGGGCCGGGCCAACACTGAAGCTTTCTTT | CASSLGRANTEAFF
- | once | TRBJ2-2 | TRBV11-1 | TGTGCCAGCAGCTCAGTCAGGGCCTCGTTAGGGGAGCTGTTTTTT | CASSSVRASLGELFF
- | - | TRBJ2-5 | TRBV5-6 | TGTGCCAGCAGCTTTCAGGGTGCAAAAGAGACCCAGTACTTC | CASSFQGAKETQYF
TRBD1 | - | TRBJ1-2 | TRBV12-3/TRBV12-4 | TGTGCCAGCAGTTTTCAGGGGGACTATGGCTACACCTTC | CASSFQGDYGYTF
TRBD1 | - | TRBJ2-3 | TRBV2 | TGTGCCAGCAGTCCCGGGACAGCCACCACAGATACGCAGTATTTT | CASSPGTATTDTQYF
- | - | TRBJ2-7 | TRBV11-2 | TGTGCCAGCAGCTTAGGAACGGCGGGAACTTCCTACGAGCAGTACTTC | CASSLGTAGTSYEQYF
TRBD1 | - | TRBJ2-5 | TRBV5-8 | TGTGCCAGCAGCTTGGTCCGGGACAGGGGGATGGGAGAGACCCAGTACTTC | CASSLVRDRGMGETQYF
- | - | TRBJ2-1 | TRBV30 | TGTGCCTGGACTAGCCCGGGGACCGGAGAGCAGTTCTTC | CAWTSPGTGEQFF
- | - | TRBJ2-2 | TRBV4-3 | TGCGCCAGCAGCCGAGAAGGGGGAACGAACACCGGGGAGCTGTTTTTT | CASSREGGTNTGELFF
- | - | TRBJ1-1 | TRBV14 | TGTGCCAGCAGCCAAGGGGTCAGGCCGAACACTGAAGCTTTCTTT | CASSQGVRPNTEAFF
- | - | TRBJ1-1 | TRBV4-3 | TGCGCCAGCAGCCAAGATCCGGGGGGCGCTTCGGGAGAAGCTTTCTTT | CASSQDPGGASGEAFF
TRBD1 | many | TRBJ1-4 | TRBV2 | TGTGCCAGCAGTGATGACTTAACGGACAGGGGTGGCGAAAAACTGTTTTTT | CASSDDLTDRGGEKLFF
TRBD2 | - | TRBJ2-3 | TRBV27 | TGTGCCAGCAGTTTAGCGGGAGTTCGCACAGATACGCAGTATTTT | CASSLAGVRTDTQYF
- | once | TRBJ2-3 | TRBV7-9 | TGTGCCAGCAGCTTAACATCGGCAGATACGCAGTATTTT | CASSLTSADTQYF
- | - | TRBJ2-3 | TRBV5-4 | TGTGCCAGCAGCCCCTTTAGCACAGATACGCAGTATTTT | CASSPFSTDTQYF
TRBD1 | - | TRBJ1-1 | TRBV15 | TGTGCCACCAGAACAGGGGTGAACACTGAAGCTTTCTTT | CATRTGVNTEAFF
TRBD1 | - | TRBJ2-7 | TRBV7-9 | TGTGCCAGCAGCCCAGGACAGGGGGAAGACGAGCAGTACTTC | CASSPGQGEDEQYF
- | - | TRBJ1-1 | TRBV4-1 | TGCGCCAGCAGCCCCCGGGGGGGCGAAGCTTTCTTT | CASSPRGGEAFF
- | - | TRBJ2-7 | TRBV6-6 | TGTGCCAGCAGTTCTGGAGGCTACGAGCAGTACTTC | CASSSGGYEQYF
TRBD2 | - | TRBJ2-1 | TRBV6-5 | TGTGCCAGCAGTTACGCCGGGACTAGCGCGAACAATGAGCAGTTCTTC | CASSYAGTSANNEQFF
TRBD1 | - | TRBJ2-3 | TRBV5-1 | TGCGCCAGCAGACCCGACAGGGGGAACACAGATACGCAGTATTTT | CASRPDRGNTDTQYF
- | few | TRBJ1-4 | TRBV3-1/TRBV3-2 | TGTGCCAGCAGCCCCTCGGGATGGTCAGATGAAAAACTGTTTTTT | CASSPSGWSDEKLFF
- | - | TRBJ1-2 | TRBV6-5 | TGTGCCAGCAGTTCGCCCTCCCGACGGACGGAGTATGGCTACACCTTC | CASSSPSRRTEYGYTF
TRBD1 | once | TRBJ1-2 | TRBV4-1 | TGCGCCAGCAGCCAAGCTTTAAAAACCGGTCGGGACAGAGGCTACTATGGCTACACCTTC | CASSQALKTGRDRGYYGYTF
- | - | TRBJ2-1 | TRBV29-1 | TGCAGCGTTGAAGTATTGTTGGATGCCACTTCCTACAATGAGCAGTTCTTC | CSVEVLLDATSYNEQFF
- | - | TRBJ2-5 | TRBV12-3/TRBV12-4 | TGTGCCAGCAGGAGCAGGGGAGGAGAGACCCAGTACTTC | CASRSRGGETQYF
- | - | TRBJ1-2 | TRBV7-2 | TGTGCCAGCAGCTCCCACGGGGGCTGGGGCTACACCTTC | CASSSHGGWGYTF
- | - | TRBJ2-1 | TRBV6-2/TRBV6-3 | TGTGCCAGCAGTCCCCATCGGGGCGATGAGCAGTTCTTC | CASSPHRGDEQFF
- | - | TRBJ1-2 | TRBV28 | TGTGCCAGCAGTTTGATACAGGGTGCCGGCTATGGCTACACCTTC | CASSLIQGAGYGYTF